This T cell receptor (beta chain) was recovered during a study of shared clonotypes between healthy human individuals. All participating donors were Caucasian adults from Nashville, Tennessee. The CDR3 is made up of 16 amino acids. Germline CDR1 reads SGHTA; CDR2 reads FQGNSA. V lost 2 bases, J lost 7 bases, and 13 bases stayed unmatched. Several immunoSEQ plates held equal portions of the genomic DNA taken from each subset. It was roughly 0.3 ug DNA, about 30,000 T cell genomes, that went into each replicate PCR of unsorted PBMC. Assay used: immunoSEQ multiplex PCR; TCRdb lists only in-frame clones, some missing. Here the sample spans about 450,000 clones, about four fifths being singletons.

The TCR sequence derives from a woman aged 40 to 55 in good health. Some clones in this sample may be carry-over from other donors' samples. The sequenced sample was PBMCs. The V and J genes are TRBV7-2 and TRBJ2-7; 8 bases are shared with TRBD2. CDR3 amino acids: CASSLSRLAGAWEQYF. The CDR3 nucleotides are TGTGCCAGCAGCTTATCACGCCTAGCGGGTGCCTGGGAGCAGTACTTC.